Presented here are 27 T cell receptor beta chains from one specimen sequenced in a study of T cell responses to AZD1222 COVID-19 vaccine. TCRdb's table, derived via immunoSEQ multiplex PCR, lists solely in-frame clones and lacks some. Of some 190,000 clones listed, about 90% are singletons. The source material was peripheral blood, sampled 28 days after the second AZD1222 dose. These receptors all come from an adult who received the AZD1222 COVID-19 vaccine.

The V gene is TRBV7-2, the J gene TRBJ1-3; D is unresolved. The CDR3 loop spans 16 amino acids. Germline assignment: CDR1 SGHTA and CDR2 FQGNSA. Trimming took 1 base from V and 0 from J, leaving 10 bases between them. CDR3 amino acids: CASSLVRASSGNTIYF. The CDR3 DNA reads TGTGCCAGCAGCTTAGTGAGGGCTTCCTCTGGAAACACCATATATTTT.

This clone appeared a few times. This sequence joins TRBV11-2 and TRBJ2-2, with 7 bases that match TRBD2. The J segment lost 6 bases and the V segment lost 3 bases, leaving 7 bases of the junction unmatched. This CDR3 has 15 residues. Germline V gene lookup returns CDR1 SGHAT and CDR2 FQNNGV. The CDR3 here is CASSFLRGRAGELFF. The DNA for the CDR3 is TGTGCCAGCAGCTTCCTCCGGGGGAGGGCCGGGGAGCTGTTTTTT.

The chain is built from TRBV7-2 and TRBJ1-6, with D perhaps TRBD1 (5 bases). The CDR3 extends over 16 amino acids. The germline V gene encodes CDR1 SGHTA and CDR2 FQGNSA. The V gene lost 7 bases and the J gene lost 1 base, with 14 bases spanning the gap. CDR3 residues: CASTHAGGSYNSPLHF. In DNA form, the CDR3 reads TGTGCCAGCACTCATGCGGGGGGATCCTATAATTCACCCCTCCACTTT.

The CDR3, as DNA: TGTGCCAGCAGCTTGTTTTCTAGGGGAAAACTGTTTTTT. Its translation is CASSLFSRGKLFF. The chain uses TRBV5-8 and TRBJ1-4, with D perhaps matching TRBD1 (5 bases). The V gene's germline CDR1 is SGHTS and CDR2 YDEGEE. There are 13 residues in the CDR3. V lost 1 base to trimming and J lost 10 bases, with 11 bases between them.

The gene calls are TRBV9 and TRBJ2-1, with no clear D. The CDR3 is made up of 13 amino acids. Trimming stripped 4 bases from V and 8 bases from J, with 13 bases between. Per germline, CDR1 SGDLS and CDR2 YYNGEE. The CDR3 region is CASSPPPGHEQFF. The CDR3 bases are TGTGCCAGCAGCCCCCCCCCGGGCCATGAGCAGTTCTTC.

The rearrangement links TRBV30 to TRBJ1-5; D is possibly TRBD1 (6 bases). The CDR3 runs 15 residues. CDR1 GTSNPN and CDR2 SVGIG come from the germline V gene (reference sequence). Trimming took off 5 bases at V and 6 bases at J, with 20 bases between the two ends. The CDR3 loop is CAWGGAGRTGQPQHF. The CDR3 DNA reads TGTGCCTGGGGGGGGGCCGGTAGAACTGGTCAGCCCCAGCATTTT. The full variable domain, rest sourced from reference TRBV30 and TRBJ1-5, is SQTIHQWPATLVQPVGSPLSLECTVEGTSNPNLYWYRQAAGRGLQLLFYSVGIGQISSEVPQNLSASRPQDRQFILSSKKLLLSDSGFYLCAWGGAGRTGQPQHFGDGTRLSIL.

The chain carries TRBV7-9 and TRBJ1-2, with 8 bases identical to TRBD1. This CDR3 has 15 residues. In germline, CDR1 is SEHNR, CDR2 FQNEAQ (reference sequence). The CDR3 nucleotides read TGTGTCCCTAATCACGGGCAGGGGGCTACATATGGCTACACCTTC. Translated: CVPNHGQGATYGYTF. The full variable domain, with the rest looked up from reference TRBV7-9 and TRBJ1-2, is DTGVSQNPRHKITKRGQNVTFRCDPISEHNRLYWYRQTLGQGPEFLTYFQNEAQLEKSRLLSDRFSAERPKGSFSTLEIQRTEQGDSAMYLCVPNHGQGATYGYTFGSGTRLTVV.

The CDR3 reads CASSKRVDTQYF. As DNA, the CDR3 is TGTGCCAGCAGCAAAAGGGTGGATACGCAGTATTTT. V is TRBV7-8 and J is TRBJ2-3; unclear D gene. The CDR3 contains 12 residues. Trimming took 5 bases from V and 6 from J, leaving 9 bases between them. The germline CDR1 and CDR2 sequences are SGHVS and FQNEAQ.

The chain couples TRBV5-4 to TRBJ2-5; no firm D call. Looked up from germline, CDR1 is SGHNT and CDR2 is YYREEE (reference sequence). The V gene lost 4 bases and the J gene lost 0 bases, with 4 bases spanning the gap. The CDR3 has 12 amino acids. CDR3 sequence: CASSTHQETQYF. The DNA for the CDR3 is TGTGCCAGCAGCACCCACCAAGAGACCCAGTACTTC.

The CDR3 protein is CASSANRVGGTEAFF. The DNA of the CDR3 is TGTGCCAGCAGCGCGAACAGGGTGGGGGGCACTGAAGCTTTCTTT. This chain links TRBV3-1 (or the pseudogene TRBV3-2) with TRBJ1-1, with D possibly matching TRBD1 (6 bases). Trimming shortened V by 5 bases and J by 4 bases, and 17 bases separated the two germline ends. Germline V gene data show CDR1 as LGHDT and CDR2 as YNNKEL (reference sequence). The CDR3 totals 15 residues.

The chain employs TRBV9 and TRBJ2-1, with unresolved D. Trimming removed 0 bases from V and 0 bases from J, with 13 bases in between. CDR1 and CDR2 (germline): SGDLS, YYNGEE. This CDR3 spans 17 amino acids. CDR3 DNA: TGTGCCAGCAGCGTAGAGAGTCCCTTGGTCTCCTACAATGAGCAGTTCTTC. It translates to CASSVESPLVSYNEQFF. Variable domain in full (rest from reference TRBV9 and TRBJ2-1): DSGVTQTPKHLITATGQRVTLRCSPRSGDLSVYWYQQSLDQGLQFLIQYYNGEERAKGNILERFSAQQFPDLHSELNLSSLELGDSALYFCASSVESPLVSYNEQFFGPGTRLTVL.

V usage is TRBV7-2 and J usage is TRBJ1-1; no clear D. This CDR3 has 15 amino acids. V was clipped by 5 bases and J by 4 bases, with 17 bases between them. Germline-derived CDR1 and CDR2 are SGHTA and FQGNSA. CDR3 protein: CASSLTSNPGTEAFF. The CDR3 region has the DNA TGTGCCAGCAGCCTTACTTCCAACCCGGGCACTGAAGCTTTCTTT.

V usage is TRBV4-1 and J usage is TRBJ2-3, with D unresolved. V lost 4 bases to trimming and J lost 1 base, with 12 bases between them. Germline values: CDR1 MGHRA, CDR2 YSYEKL. The CDR3 totals 15 residues. DNA for the CDR3: TGCGCCAGCAGCCTTTCCATCGGAGGCACAGATACGCAGTATTTT. Translated, it gives CASSLSIGGTDTQYF.

The chain links TRBV27 to TRBJ1-1, with D perhaps TRBD1 (5 bases). Trimming pared 0 bases from V and 7 bases from J, leaving 9 bases between. The CDR3 contains 13 residues. Germline V CDR1 and CDR2: MNHEY, SMNVEV (reference sequence). The CDR3 sequence: CASSLSLGREAFF. CDR3 bases: TGTGCCAGCAGTTTATCGTTGGGGCGTGAAGCTTTCTTT.

The chain is built from TRBV4-1 and TRBJ1-3; D uncertain. This CDR3 has 13 amino acids. Trimming stripped 1 base from V and 4 bases from J, with 5 bases between. Germline V lookup: CDR1 MGHRA, CDR2 YSYEKL. The CDR3 nucleotides are TGCGCCAGCAGCCAAGCGCGAGGAAACACCATATATTTT. Encoded protein: CASSQARGNTIYF.

The rearrangement uses TRBV7-9 and TRBJ2-7; the D gene is possibly TRBD2 (7 bases). Germline V gene sequence: CDR1 SEHNR, CDR2 FQNEAQ (reference sequence). The CDR3 covers 16 residues. The V end was cut by 1 base, the J end by 4 bases, with 17 bases between. The CDR3, as DNA: TGTGCCAGCAGCTTAGGGCCGGGGGGCGCTGGGTACGAGCAGTACTTC. Translated, it gives CASSLGPGGAGYEQYF.

The chain uses TRBV9 and TRBJ2-5, with TRBD2 identical over 7 bases. The trim removed 0 bases at V and 3 bases at J, leaving 11 bases unmatched. The CDR3 spans 17 residues. Germline V CDR1 and CDR2: SGDLS, YYNGEE. CDR3: CASSVGLAASGKETQYF. The CDR3, as DNA: TGTGCCAGCAGCGTAGGGCTCGCGGCTAGCGGAAAAGAGACCCAGTACTTC.

The rearrangement links TRBV5-4 to TRBJ2-7; the match to TRBD2 covers 9 bases. The germline V gene has CDR1 SGHNT and CDR2 YYREEE (reference sequence). Trimming cost V 4 bases and J 7 bases; bases outside gene matches: 18. The CDR3 runs 17 residues. CDR3 amino acids: CASSTGSPGSGSGEQYF. CDR3 coding DNA: TGTGCCAGCAGCACCGGGTCCCCGGGTAGCGGGAGTGGTGAGCAGTACTTC.

This clone has only a few counts. V and J are TRBV5-6 and TRBJ1-5; the D gene is possibly TRBD1 (6 bases). With 0 bases removed from V and 9 bases from J, the gap between germline ends came to 19 bases. The germline V gene encodes CDR1 SGHDT and CDR2 YYEEEE. This CDR3 is built from 16 residues. The CDR3 sequence is CASSLAVGTGRAPQHF. For the CDR3, the DNA is TGTGCCAGCAGCTTGGCGGTAGGAACAGGGCGAGCGCCCCAGCATTTT.

The chain employs TRBV18 and TRBJ1-5; TRBD1 might be the D (6 bases). The CDR3 spans 14 residues. V dropped 2 bases and J dropped 2 bases, with 7 bases sitting between them. CDR1 KGHSH and CDR2 LQKENI come from the germline V gene. CDR3 coding DNA: TGTGCCAGCTCACCATCAGGGGGCAATCAGCCCCAGCATTTT. Translated: CASSPSGGNQPQHF.

The chain employs TRBV4-1 and TRBJ1-2; no reliable D call. The CDR3 consists of 18 residues. The germline gives CDR1 MGHRA, CDR2 YSYEKL. The germline V and J ends were trimmed by 4 bases and 1 base, with 22 bases remaining between them. CDR3 sequence: CASSPGLRPNPYNYGYTF. CDR3 nucleotide sequence: TGCGCCAGCAGCCCCGGTTTGAGGCCTAACCCCTATAACTATGGCTACACCTTC.

The chain uses TRBV21-1 and TRBJ1-6; TRBD1, as called in the table, went unchecked against the DNA. TRBV21-1 is shown as a pseudogene. The CDR3 has 15 amino acids. The CDR3 loop is CASSTLRTVASPLHF. The CDR3 nucleotides are TGTGCCAGCAGCACCCTAAGGACAGTTGCCTCACCCCTCCACTTT.

V usage is TRBV5-1 and J usage is TRBJ1-2, with a possible D match to TRBD1 (5 bases). In germline, CDR1 is SGHRS, CDR2 YFSETQ. V lost 6 bases and J 0 bases, leaving 18 bases between the germline ends. The CDR3 sequence is 16 residues long. CDR3 residues: CASNFGGAKTNYGYTF. For the CDR3, the DNA is TGCGCCAGCAACTTCGGAGGGGCAAAGACTAACTATGGCTACACCTTC.

The chain carries TRBV13 and TRBJ1-6; a possible D gene is TRBD1 (5 bases). CDR3 size: 17 residues. Germline CDR1 PRHDT, CDR2 FYEKMQ (reference sequence). The V gene lost 0 bases and the J gene lost 7 bases, with 16 bases spanning the gap. The CDR3: CASSLGHPPKGNSPLHF. The CDR3 nucleotides read TGTGCCAGCAGCTTAGGACATCCCCCCAAGGGGAATTCACCCCTCCACTTT.

The chain is built from TRBV28 and TRBJ1-5, with 7 bases lining up with TRBD1. CDR1 MDHEN and CDR2 SYDVKM come from the germline V gene. CDR3 length: 15 residues. The ends lost 2 bases at V and 3 bases at J; junction bases unmatched: 4. CDR3 bases: TGTGCCAGCAGTTTACACAGGGGCTACAATCAGCCCCAGCATTTT. This codes for CASSLHRGYNQPQHF.

This chain connects TRBV6-2 or TRBV6-3 to TRBJ2-1, with D possibly matching TRBD2 (7 bases). V was clipped by 3 bases and J by 5 bases, with 17 bases between them. CDR1 MNHEY and CDR2 SVGEGT come from the germline V gene. The CDR3 is 16 residues long. The CDR3 nucleotides are TGTGCCAGCAGTTATAGGGGGGGAGGGCCCCACAATGAGCAGTTCTTC. Amino acids: CASSYRGGGPHNEQFF.

This chain connects TRBV10-3 to TRBJ2-3; tentative D call: TRBD2 (7 bases). The V gene's germline CDR1 is ENHRY and CDR2 SYGVKD. The CDR3 is 15 amino acids. V shed 0 bases and J shed 4 bases, with 11 bases lying between them. The CDR3 sequence: CAISESKGGADTQYF. For the CDR3, the DNA is TGTGCCATCAGTGAGTCGAAGGGGGGGGCAGATACGCAGTATTTT.